The present T cell receptor beta chain was sequenced within a study of T cell responses to AZD1222 COVID-19 vaccine. Study-wide background: The analysis combined second doses at about 4 or about 12 weeks.

There are 13 residues in the CDR3. Germline CDR1 and CDR2: WNHNN and SYGVQD (reference sequence). V lost 6 bases to trimming and J lost 2 bases, with 10 bases between them. Using immunoSEQ multiplex PCR, the repertoire was profiled, and TCRdb retains in-frame clones only, with some absent. Seen here are 95,000 to 100,000 clones, roughly 87% observed once, and the top ten hold approximately 15%. This clonotype originated in an adult in good health. The sequencing used peripheral blood, collected on day 0 of AZD1222 vaccination. The chain couples TRBV10-1 to TRBJ1-2, with D possibly matching TRBD1 (5 bases). The CDR3 loop is CASSQDINYGYTF. Here the CDR3 DNA reads TGCGCCAGCAGCCAGGACATAAACTATGGCTACACCTTC.